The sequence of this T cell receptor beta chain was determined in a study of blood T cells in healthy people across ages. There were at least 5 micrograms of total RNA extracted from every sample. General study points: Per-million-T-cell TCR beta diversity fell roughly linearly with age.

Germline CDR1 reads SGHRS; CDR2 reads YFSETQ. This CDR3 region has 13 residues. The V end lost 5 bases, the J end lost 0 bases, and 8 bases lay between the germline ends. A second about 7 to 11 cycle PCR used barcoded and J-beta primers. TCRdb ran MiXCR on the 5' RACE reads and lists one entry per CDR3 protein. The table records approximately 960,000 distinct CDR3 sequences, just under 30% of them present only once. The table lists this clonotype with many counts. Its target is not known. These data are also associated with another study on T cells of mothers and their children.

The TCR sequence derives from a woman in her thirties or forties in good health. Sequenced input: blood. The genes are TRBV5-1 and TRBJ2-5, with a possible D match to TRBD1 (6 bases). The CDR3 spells CASRQGNQETQYF. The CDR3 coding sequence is TGCGCCAGCAGACAGGGTAACCAAGAGACCCAGTACTTC. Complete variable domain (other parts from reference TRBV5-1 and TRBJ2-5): KAGVTQTPRYLIKTRGQQVTLSCSPISGHRSVSWYQQTPGQGLQFLFEYFSETQRNKGNFPGRFSGRQFSNSRSEMNVSTLELGDSALYLCASRQGNQETQYFGPGTRLLVL.